Below are 8 T cell receptor beta chains sequenced from a single sample in a study of tissue T cells after allogeneic stem cell transplantation. The data were produced by immunoSEQ multiplex PCR, yet TCRdb's version contains in-frame clones alone and is incomplete. The sample has about 48,000 clones; around 72% are singletons. Sequencing was carried out using sorted cells pooled from one or two spleens. Receptor source: a pool of C57BL/6 mice in good health.

This clone was picked up one time. Genes and germline are mouse. The read gets to within 1 residue of the CDR3 end, and the germline J gene fills in the rest. The V gene is TRBV15, the J gene TRBJ1-5, with TRBD1 matching 7 bases. CDR1 is SGHND and CDR2 is FRSKSL in the germline V gene. With 3 bases clipped from V and 4 bases from J, the junction kept 3 bases outside the gene matches. This CDR3 region has 14 residues. The CDR3 loop reads CASSFGTENQAPLF. CDR3 DNA (partial): TGTGCCAGCAGTTTTGGGACAGAAAACCAGGCTCCGCTT.

Of note for this clone: Gene names and germline refer to mouse. The read finishes 1 residue shy of the CDR3 end, and the germline J gene is used to complete it. The V gene is TRBV16, the J gene TRBJ2-5, with D possibly TRBD1 on 6 matching bases. V was shortened by 5 bases and J by 2 bases, with 8 bases between the two germline ends. The CDR3 has 13 amino acids. Looked up from germline, CDR1 is SGHSA and CDR2 is FRNQAP. The CDR3 protein is CASSRDIQDTQYF. The CDR3 DNA, read in part, is TGTGCAAGCAGCCGGGACATCCAAGACACCCAGTAC.

About this clone itself: Mouse names are used for the genes. The read terminates 1 residue ahead of where the CDR3 ends, so the germline J gene completes it. This chain connects TRBV13-2 to TRBJ2-5; 11 bases map to TRBD2. The CDR3 is made up of 16 amino acids. Trimming at V came to 3 bases and at J to 2 bases, leaving 5 bases not matched to a gene. Per the germline V gene, CDR1 is NNHNN and CDR2 is SYGAGS (reference sequence). The CDR3 bases that were read are TGTGCCAGCGGTGCCCGACTGGGGGGGTTCCAAGACACCCAGTAC. Translating gives CASGARLGGFQDTQY. The whole CDR3 reads CASGARLGGFQDTQYF.

As to this clone: Any gene name here is a mouse gene name. The read finishes 1 residue shy of the CDR3 end, and the germline J gene is used to complete it. The V and J genes are TRBV16 and TRBJ1-4; 11 positions match TRBD1. V lost 4 bases to trimming and J lost 3 bases; unmatched junction nucleotides: 1. This CDR3 comprises 15 residues. CDR1 and CDR2 from the germline V gene are SGHSA and FRNQAP. The part of the CDR3 DNA that was read is TGTGCAAGCAGCTCGGGACAGGGGGCCAACGAAAGATTATTT. Its protein is CASSSGQGANERLF. The CDR3 reads in full as CASSSGQGANERLFF.

Remarks on this clone: Genes here carry mouse names. The read falls 1 residue short of the CDR3 end, and the missing part is taken from the germline J gene. This chain joins TRBV13-2 and TRBJ1-4; 8 nucleotides align to TRBD1. There are 16 residues in the CDR3. V was pared by 0 bases and J by 0 bases, with 1 base of the junction left unmatched. Germline CDR1 and CDR2: NNHNN and SYGAGS (reference sequence). The CDR3 loop reads CASGDEDRVSNERLFF. The covered CDR3 bases are TGTGCCAGCGGTGATGAGGACAGGGTTTCCAACGAAAGATTATTT.

Concerning this clone itself: Genes and germline are mouse. Read data end 1 residue before the CDR3 end; the end is taken from the germline J gene. Other DNA sequences in the same sample also yield this CDR3. The chain has TRBV12-1 and TRBJ1-4; D uncertain. The V gene lost 0 bases and the J gene lost 4 bases, with 8 bases spanning the gap. Germline CDR1 reads SGHSN; CDR2 reads HYEKVE. This CDR3 is 14 amino acids long. CDR3: CASSLEGSNERLFF. Incomplete CDR3 DNA: TGTGCCAGCTCTCTCGAAGGCAGCAACGAAAGATTATTT.

The table lists this clone with a count of one. Mouse gene names and germline throughout. Read coverage stops 1 residue before the CDR3 terminus; the germline J gene supplies the remainder. The chain carries TRBV16 and TRBJ2-1, with D hard to call. The CDR3 loop spans 15 amino acids. V gave up 2 bases and J gave up 1 base, with 9 bases separating them. The germline CDR1 and CDR2 sequences are SGHSA and FRNQAP. Partial CDR3 DNA: TGTGCAAGCAGCTTACAGGTTATAAACTATGCTGAGCAGTTC. Encoded protein: CASSLQVINYAEQF. The whole CDR3 region reads CASSLQVINYAEQFF.

Comment on this clone: Gene and germline names: mouse. The read halts 1 residue ahead of the CDR3 end, with the missing end drawn from the germline J gene. The chain recombines TRBV13-1 with TRBJ1-2; D is ambiguous. Trimming left V 3 bases short and J 0 bases short, with 9 bases between. Germline assignment: CDR1 NSHNY and CDR2 SYGAGN. The CDR3 length is 14 residues. CDR3 protein: CASSVRFANSDYTF. Partial CDR3 DNA: TGTGCCAGCAGTGTCAGGTTTGCAAACTCCGACTACACC.